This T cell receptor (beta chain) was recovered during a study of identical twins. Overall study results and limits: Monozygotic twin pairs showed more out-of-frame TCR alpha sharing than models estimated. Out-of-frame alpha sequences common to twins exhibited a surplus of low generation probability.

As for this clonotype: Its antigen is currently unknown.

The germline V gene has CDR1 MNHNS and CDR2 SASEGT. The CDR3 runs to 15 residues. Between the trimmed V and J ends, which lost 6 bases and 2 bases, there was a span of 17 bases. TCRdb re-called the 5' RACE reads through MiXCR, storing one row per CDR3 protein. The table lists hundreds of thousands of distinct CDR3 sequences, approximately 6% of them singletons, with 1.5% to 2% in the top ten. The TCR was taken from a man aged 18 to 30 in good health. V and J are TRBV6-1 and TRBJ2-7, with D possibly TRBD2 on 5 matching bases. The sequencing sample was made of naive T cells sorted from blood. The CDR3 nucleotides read TGTGCCAGCAGCCTCGGACCCGAGGGTGCCTACGAGCAGTACTTC. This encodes CASSLGPEGAYEQYF.